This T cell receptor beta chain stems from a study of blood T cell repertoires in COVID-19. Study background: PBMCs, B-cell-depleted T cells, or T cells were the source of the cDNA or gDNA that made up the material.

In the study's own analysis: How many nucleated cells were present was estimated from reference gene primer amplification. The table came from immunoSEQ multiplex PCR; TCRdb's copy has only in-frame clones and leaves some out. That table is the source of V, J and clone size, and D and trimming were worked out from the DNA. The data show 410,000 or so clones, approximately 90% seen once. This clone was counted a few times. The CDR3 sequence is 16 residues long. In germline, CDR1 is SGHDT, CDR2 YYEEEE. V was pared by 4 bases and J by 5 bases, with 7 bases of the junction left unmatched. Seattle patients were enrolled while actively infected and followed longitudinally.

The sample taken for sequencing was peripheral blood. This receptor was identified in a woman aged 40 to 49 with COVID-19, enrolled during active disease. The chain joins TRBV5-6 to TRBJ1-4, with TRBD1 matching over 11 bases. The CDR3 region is CASSPPRDRGNEKLFF. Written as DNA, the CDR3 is TGTGCCAGCAGCCCTCCCCGGGACAGGGGGAATGAAAAACTGTTTTTT. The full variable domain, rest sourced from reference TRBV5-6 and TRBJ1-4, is DAGVTQSPTHLIKTRGQQVTLRCSPKSGHDTVSWYQQALGQGPQFIFQYYEEEERQRGNFPDRFSGHQFPNYSSELNVNALLLGDSALYLCASSPPRDRGNEKLFFGSGTQLSVL.